A selection of T cell receptor beta chains follows, all from one sample in a study of blood T cell repertoires in COVID-19. The protocol was immunoSEQ multiplex PCR, while the TCRdb copy is restricted to in-frame clones and leaves out a portion. Of over 15,000 clones listed, more than 70% are singletons. The sequenced material came from peripheral blood. The receptors were gathered from a human donor in a cohort sampled during active COVID-19. The CDR3 runs from the conserved cysteine through the conserved F or W. Fields, in order: CDR3 DNA, CDR3 protein, J gene, V gene, D gene, clone size. D genes are given only for firm matches. Only some rows state a clone size, as once, few, many or a class for expanded clones.

CDR3 DNA: TGTGCCAGCAGCCCGAGGGCAGGGGGGAATGAAAAACTGTTTTTT
CDR3 protein: CASSPRAGGNEKLFF
J gene: TRBJ1-4
V gene: TRBV3-1/TRBV3-2
D gene: TRBD1
clone size: NA

CDR3 DNA: TGTGCCAGCAGCTCATCAGGTCGCACTGAAGCTTTCTTT
CDR3 protein: CASSSSGRTEAFF
J gene: TRBJ1-1
V gene: TRBV12-3/TRBV12-4
D gene: NA
clone size: NA

CDR3 DNA: TGTGCCAGCAGCTTGAGACAGCGCACCGGGGAGCTGTTTTTT
CDR3 protein: CASSLRQRTGELFF
J gene: TRBJ2-2
V gene: TRBV5-6
D gene: NA
clone size: NA

CDR3 DNA: TGTGCCAGCAGTTTAGGAGGGAAGGGCTTAGGGGGCTACACCTTC
CDR3 protein: CASSLGGKGLGGYTF
J gene: TRBJ1-2
V gene: TRBV28
D gene: NA
clone size: NA

CDR3 DNA: TGCGCCAGCAGTGAGTTGGCAGGGTGGAACACTGAAGCTTTCTTT
CDR3 protein: CASSELAGWNTEAFF
J gene: TRBJ1-1
V gene: TRBV10-1
D gene: NA
clone size: NA

CDR3 DNA: TGTGCCAGTAGTAAAGGACAGGGAGCCAACACCGGGGAGCTGTTTTTT
CDR3 protein: CASSKGQGANTGELFF
J gene: TRBJ2-2
V gene: TRBV19
D gene: TRBD1
clone size: NA

CDR3 DNA: TGTGCCAGCAGTGGGGGGACAGGGGGAGAGACCCAGTACTTC
CDR3 protein: CASSGGTGGETQYF
J gene: TRBJ2-5
V gene: TRBV28
D gene: TRBD1
clone size: NA

CDR3 DNA: TGTGCCAGCAGTCCCTCCAGGGGAATCGGGGGCTACACCTTC
CDR3 protein: CASSPSRGIGGYTF
J gene: TRBJ1-2
V gene: TRBV6-5
D gene: NA
clone size: NA

CDR3 DNA: TGTGCCAGCAAAGGGGGCTACGAGCAGTACTTC
CDR3 protein: CASKGGYEQYF
J gene: TRBJ2-7
V gene: TRBV6-5
D gene: NA
clone size: NA

CDR3 DNA: TGTGCCATCAGTGGGGCCAGCGGGGGGGAACAAGAGACCCAGTACTTC
CDR3 protein: CAISGASGGEQETQYF
J gene: TRBJ2-5
V gene: TRBV10-3
D gene: TRBD2
clone size: NA

CDR3 DNA: TGTGCCAGCAGCCAAGTTGGGGGGGGGTACAATGAGCAGTTCTTC
CDR3 protein: CASSQVGGGYNEQFF
J gene: TRBJ2-1
V gene: TRBV6-5
D gene: TRBD2
clone size: NA

CDR3 DNA: TGTGCCAGCAGTGAACCCACAGGGTATCAACAGCCCCAGCATTTT
CDR3 protein: CASSEPTGYQQPQHF
J gene: TRBJ1-5
V gene: TRBV2
D gene: NA
clone size: NA

CDR3 DNA: TGTGCCAGCAGACTGACAGGGGGAGATGAAAAACTGTTTTTT
CDR3 protein: CASRLTGGDEKLFF
J gene: TRBJ1-4
V gene: TRBV11-2
D gene: TRBD1
clone size: once

CDR3 DNA: TGTGCCAGCAGTGACGACAGGGGGCTCGGCTACACCTTC
CDR3 protein: CASSDDRGLGYTF
J gene: TRBJ1-2
V gene: TRBV6-1
D gene: TRBD1
clone size: NA

CDR3 DNA: TGTGCCAGCAGCATACAGGGAAGCGAGCAGTACTTC
CDR3 protein: CASSIQGSEQYF
J gene: TRBJ2-7
V gene: TRBV11-3
D gene: NA
clone size: medium-sized

CDR3 DNA: TGTGCCAGCAGCTTCGGGACAGGGGGGGCCTACGAGCAGTACTTC
CDR3 protein: CASSFGTGGAYEQYF
J gene: TRBJ2-7
V gene: TRBV7-2
D gene: TRBD1
clone size: NA

CDR3 DNA: TGCGCCAGCAGCCAAGTCCCCAAGGGGGTGGGCACCGGGGAGCTGTTTTTT
CDR3 protein: CASSQVPKGVGTGELFF
J gene: TRBJ2-2
V gene: TRBV4-3
D gene: NA
clone size: NA

CDR3 DNA: TGTGCCTGGAGTTCCAGACTAGGGACCCCTGAGACCCAGTACTTC
CDR3 protein: CAWSSRLGTPETQYF
J gene: TRBJ2-5
V gene: TRBV30
D gene: NA
clone size: NA

CDR3 DNA: TGTGCCAGCAGCAAGGAGCAGGACAGCTCCTACGAGCAGTACTTC
CDR3 protein: CASSKEQDSSYEQYF
J gene: TRBJ2-7
V gene: TRBV21-1
D gene: NA
clone size: NA

CDR3 DNA: TGTGCCAGCAGCAACTTACCCCGACTAGCGGGGGGAAGAAAAACTTTTGTCGAGCAGTACTTC
CDR3 protein: CASSNLPRLAGGRKTFVEQYF
J gene: TRBJ2-7
V gene: TRBV7-9
D gene: TRBD2
clone size: once

CDR3 DNA: TGTGCCAGCAGCTTACTGGCGGGGGGGCGAAATGAGCAGTTCTTC
CDR3 protein: CASSLLAGGRNEQFF
J gene: TRBJ2-1
V gene: TRBV7-2
D gene: TRBD2
clone size: NA

CDR3 DNA: TGCGCCAGCTCAAATACAGGGGCCCAGGGGGAGCTGTTTTTT
CDR3 protein: CASSNTGAQGELFF
J gene: TRBJ2-2
V gene: TRBV10-2
D gene: TRBD1
clone size: NA

CDR3 DNA: TGCGCCAGCAGCTTGGCGGACAGGGGACAAGCGGGGGGCTACGAGCAGTACTTC
CDR3 protein: CASSLADRGQAGGYEQYF
J gene: TRBJ2-7
V gene: TRBV5-1
D gene: NA
clone size: NA

CDR3 DNA: TGTGCCAGCAGTCAACGGGGGATTATCACTGAAGCTTTCTTT
CDR3 protein: CASSQRGIITEAFF
J gene: TRBJ1-1
V gene: TRBV6-5
D gene: NA
clone size: NA

CDR3 DNA: TGCGCCAGCAGTGAGGGCATCGGGGGGGCCCTGAGGAACACTGAAGCTTTCTTT
CDR3 protein: CASSEGIGGALRNTEAFF
J gene: TRBJ1-1
V gene: TRBV10-1
D gene: NA
clone size: once

CDR3 DNA: TGCGCCAGCAGCTTGTACCCGAATAGTAACACCGGGGAGCTGTTTTTT
CDR3 protein: CASSLYPNSNTGELFF
J gene: TRBJ2-2
V gene: TRBV5-1
D gene: NA
clone size: few

CDR3 DNA: TGCACCAGCAGCCAAGAAGGTAGCGTCCCGGGGAATGAGCAGTTCTTC
CDR3 protein: CTSSQEGSVPGNEQFF
J gene: TRBJ2-1
V gene: TRBV1
D gene: NA
clone size: NA

CDR3 DNA: TGTGCCAGCAGGGAAGACAGGGGGCAGTACCAGCCCCAGCATTTT
CDR3 protein: CASREDRGQYQPQHF
J gene: TRBJ1-5
V gene: TRBV27
D gene: TRBD1
clone size: NA

CDR3 DNA: TGTGCCAGCAGCCGCGGAAGCTATGGCTACACCTTC
CDR3 protein: CASSRGSYGYTF
J gene: TRBJ1-2
V gene: TRBV14
D gene: NA
clone size: NA

CDR3 DNA: TGTGCCAGTAGAGGGACAGGTCGAAACGAGCAGTACTTC
CDR3 protein: CASRGTGRNEQYF
J gene: TRBJ2-7
V gene: TRBV19
D gene: TRBD1
clone size: NA

CDR3 DNA: TGTGCCAGCAGTGAAGCGCAGACAGCAGACTATGGCTACACCTTC
CDR3 protein: CASSEAQTADYGYTF
J gene: TRBJ1-2
V gene: TRBV6-1
D gene: NA
clone size: NA

CDR3 DNA: TGTGCCAGCACTGAGGGCGCGGAGACCCAGTACTTC
CDR3 protein: CASTEGAETQYF
J gene: TRBJ2-5
V gene: TRBV6-6
D gene: NA
clone size: NA

CDR3 DNA: TGCAGCGTTTTTAGCGGGGAGAACCAAGAGACCCAGTACTTC
CDR3 protein: CSVFSGENQETQYF
J gene: TRBJ2-5
V gene: TRBV29-1
D gene: TRBD2
clone size: NA

CDR3 DNA: TGTGCTAGTGGTACCTCAACAGGCACCTATGGCTACACCTTC
CDR3 protein: CASGTSTGTYGYTF
J gene: TRBJ1-2
V gene: TRBV12-5
D gene: NA
clone size: NA

CDR3 DNA: TGTGCCAGCAGTGAAACCAGAGGTACTGAAGCTTTCTTT
CDR3 protein: CASSETRGTEAFF
J gene: TRBJ1-1
V gene: TRBV6-4
D gene: NA
clone size: NA

CDR3 DNA: TGCGCCAGCAGCTCCACCGGGACAGATAACACTGAAGCTTTCTTT
CDR3 protein: CASSSTGTDNTEAFF
J gene: TRBJ1-1
V gene: TRBV5-1
D gene: TRBD1
clone size: NA

CDR3 DNA: TGTGCCAGTAGTAACACACAGGGTTGGGGTGAGGAGCTGTTTTTT
CDR3 protein: CASSNTQGWGEELFF
J gene: TRBJ2-2
V gene: TRBV19
D gene: NA
clone size: NA

CDR3 DNA: TGCGCCAGCAGCTTGGCAGGGGCACCCCAAGAGACCCAGTACTTC
CDR3 protein: CASSLAGAPQETQYF
J gene: TRBJ2-5
V gene: TRBV5-1
D gene: NA
clone size: few

CDR3 DNA: TGTGCCAGCAGCTTAGATCTAGGCAGTCGCTTCGGGCAGTACTTC
CDR3 protein: CASSLDLGSRFGQYF
J gene: TRBJ2-7
V gene: TRBV11-2
D gene: NA
clone size: NA

CDR3 DNA: TGTGCCAGCAGCCCGCGGACAGGGATTAGGGAAAAACTGTTTTTT
CDR3 protein: CASSPRTGIREKLFF
J gene: TRBJ1-4
V gene: TRBV3-1/TRBV3-2
D gene: TRBD1
clone size: NA

CDR3 DNA: TGTGCCTGGAGTCCCCTGGGGGGGGGAAGCACTGAAGCTTTCTTT
CDR3 protein: CAWSPLGGGSTEAFF
J gene: TRBJ1-1
V gene: TRBV30
D gene: NA
clone size: NA

CDR3 DNA: TGTGCCAGCAGTCTCCTCCGGGGGGCAAACGAGCAGTACTTC
CDR3 protein: CASSLLRGANEQYF
J gene: TRBJ2-7
V gene: TRBV11-1
D gene: NA
clone size: NA

CDR3 DNA: TGCAGCGTTGAGCCCGGGACAGGGCTCTACGAGCAGTACTTC
CDR3 protein: CSVEPGTGLYEQYF
J gene: TRBJ2-7
V gene: TRBV29-1
D gene: TRBD1
clone size: NA

CDR3 DNA: TGTGCCAGCAGCCAAGAGGACAGGGGGCTCACTGAAGCTTTCTTT
CDR3 protein: CASSQEDRGLTEAFF
J gene: TRBJ1-1
V gene: TRBV4-2
D gene: TRBD1
clone size: few

CDR3 DNA: TGTGCCAGCAGTGAGTCTAGGGGGGGCCGGATAGATACGCAGTATTTT
CDR3 protein: CASSESRGGRIDTQYF
J gene: TRBJ2-3
V gene: TRBV2
D gene: NA
clone size: NA

CDR3 DNA: TGTGCCAGCAGAATTACAGGGGGGGCTTACGAGCAGTACTTC
CDR3 protein: CASRITGGAYEQYF
J gene: TRBJ2-7
V gene: TRBV7-2
D gene: NA
clone size: NA

CDR3 DNA: TGTGCCAGCAGTTCGACAGGGACGTATGATGGCTACACCTTC
CDR3 protein: CASSSTGTYDGYTF
J gene: TRBJ1-2
V gene: TRBV6-5
D gene: TRBD1
clone size: NA

CDR3 DNA: TGTGCCAGCAGCTTACGCGGGGGGGCCTACGAGCAGTACTTC
CDR3 protein: CASSLRGGAYEQYF
J gene: TRBJ2-7
V gene: TRBV11-2
D gene: TRBD2
clone size: once

CDR3 DNA: TGTGCCAGCAGCTTGCCGCAGGGACTACCATCGGAGACCCAGTACTTC
CDR3 protein: CASSLPQGLPSETQYF
J gene: TRBJ2-5
V gene: TRBV5-8
D gene: TRBD2
clone size: once

CDR3 DNA: TGTGCCAGCAGCCAAGGGGGCGCGGATAGAGCTTTCTTT
CDR3 protein: CASSQGGADRAFF
J gene: TRBJ1-1
V gene: TRBV3-1/TRBV3-2
D gene: NA
clone size: NA

CDR3 DNA: TGTGCCACCAGTAGTGGCGGGAGCTCCTACAATGAGCAGTTCTTC
CDR3 protein: CATSSGGSSYNEQFF
J gene: TRBJ2-1
V gene: TRBV24-1
D gene: TRBD2
clone size: NA

CDR3 DNA: TGTGCCAGCAGCTTAGATCCAGGGGCTGAAGCTTTCTTT
CDR3 protein: CASSLDPGAEAFF
J gene: TRBJ1-1
V gene: TRBV13
D gene: NA
clone size: NA

CDR3 DNA: TGCGCCAGCAGTGTGACAGGGGGCACTGAAGCTTTCTTT
CDR3 protein: CASSVTGGTEAFF
J gene: TRBJ1-1
V gene: TRBV10-1
D gene: TRBD1
clone size: once

CDR3 DNA: TGCAGTGCTAGTGGCGACAGGACCTACGAGCAGTACTTC
CDR3 protein: CSASGDRTYEQYF
J gene: TRBJ2-7
V gene: TRBV20-1
D gene: NA
clone size: NA

CDR3 DNA: TGTGCCAGCAGTTCTCGCGGGGGAACCTACAATGAGCAGTTCTTC
CDR3 protein: CASSSRGGTYNEQFF
J gene: TRBJ2-1
V gene: TRBV7-3
D gene: TRBD2
clone size: NA

CDR3 DNA: TGTGCCAGCAGCGGACAGACCACAGATACGCAGTATTTT
CDR3 protein: CASSGQTTDTQYF
J gene: TRBJ2-3
V gene: TRBV12-3/TRBV12-4
D gene: NA
clone size: NA

CDR3 DNA: TGTGCCAGCAGCTTAGGGCCTATCGGCGAGCAGTACTTC
CDR3 protein: CASSLGPIGEQYF
J gene: TRBJ2-7
V gene: TRBV7-3
D gene: NA
clone size: NA

CDR3 DNA: TGCAGTGCTAGTCAGGGGGCCGCTGCAACTAATGAAAAACTGTTTTTT
CDR3 protein: CSASQGAAATNEKLFF
J gene: TRBJ1-4
V gene: TRBV20-1
D gene: TRBD1
clone size: NA

CDR3 DNA: TGTGCCAGCAGCTTCGAGAGGGTGGTGGGCACTGAAGCTTTCTTT
CDR3 protein: CASSFERVVGTEAFF
J gene: TRBJ1-1
V gene: TRBV5-6
D gene: NA
clone size: NA